This record covers a single T cell receptor (beta chain). Each CDR3 protein is one row after TCRdb ran MiXCR on the RT-PCR reads. Of roughly 880,000 distinct CDR3 sequences in the sample, roughly 18% were seen once. J lost 4 bases, V lost 0 bases, and 3 bases had no gene match. The CDR3 consists of 15 residues. The germline gives CDR1 DFQATT, CDR2 SNEGSKA (reference sequence). The data derive from a study of patients and donors after allogeneic stem cell transplantation. The chain links TRBV20-1 to TRBJ2-3; 11 bases line up with TRBD2. The specimen sequenced was blood, either unsorted or a sorted T cell fraction (not recorded which). This receptor was taken from a human donor who was either an allogeneic HSCT recipient or a stem cell or donor lymphocyte infusion donor (not recorded which). It is not recorded whose cells these are; they may come from a transplant donor. CDR3 sequence: CSARDISGRADTQYF. CDR3 DNA: TGCAGTGCTAGAGATATTAGCGGGAGGGCAGATACGCAGTATTTT.